Listed here are 22 T cell receptor beta chains from one sample, sequenced in a study of human T cells and chemical hapten exposure. TCRdb reprocessed the RACE reads with MiXCR, giving one entry per CDR3 protein. In the table there are about 93,000 distinct CDR3 sequences, around 9% of which are singletons. Time point meaning: healthy volunteer bleed at 2 weeks. Whole blood, unfractionated, served as the material for total RNA extraction. The specimen was whole blood. These receptors came from a female donor in good health. Some clones in this sample may be carry-over from other donors' samples.

The rearrangement links TRBV29-1 to TRBJ1-1, with a weak D call TRBD1 (6 bases). With 7 bases removed from V and 4 bases from J, the gap between germline ends came to 19 bases. Germline values: CDR1 SQVTM, CDR2 ANQGSEA. The CDR3 has 14 residues. The CDR3 spells CSADQRQVSTEAFF. DNA of the CDR3: TGCAGCGCCGACCAAAGACAGGTCAGCACTGAAGCTTTCTTT.

J is TRBJ2-1 and V is TRBV4-3; TRBD1 aligns across 9 bases. The CDR3 sequence is 14 residues long. Looked up from germline, CDR1 is LGHNA and CDR2 is YSLEER. With V trimmed by 4 bases and J by 7 bases, 5 bases remained unmatched. CDR3 nucleotides: TGCGCCAGCAGCCCGACAGGGGGAGGGAATGAGCAGTTCTTC. Protein: CASSPTGGGNEQFF.

This clonotype was seen many times. V gene TRBV15 combines with J gene TRBJ2-7; 9 bases line up with TRBD1. V lost 3 bases, J lost 5 bases, and 5 bases stayed unmatched. This CDR3 spans 14 amino acids. Germline V gene lookup returns CDR1 LNHNV and CDR2 YYDKDF (reference sequence). The CDR3 region is CATSRDRGGDEQYF. DNA for the CDR3: TGTGCCACCAGCAGGGACAGGGGAGGCGACGAGCAGTACTTC.

This clonotype was found a few times. The chain links TRBV6-6 to TRBJ1-2; 9 nucleotides match TRBD1. The germline CDR1 and CDR2 sequences are MNHNY and SVGAGI (reference sequence). The CDR3 length is 19 residues. Trimming removed 3 bases from V and 0 bases from J; junction bases left unmatched: 14. The CDR3 DNA reads TGTGCCAGCAGTTATACGGGACCGGGACAGGGTCCTTCTAACTATGGCTACACCTTC. Translation: CASSYTGPGQGPSNYGYTF.

This clonotype has only a few counts. The chain employs TRBV6-5 and TRBJ2-2, with D possibly matching TRBD1 (6 bases). Germline CDR1 reads MNHEY; CDR2 reads SVGAGI. The germline V and J ends were trimmed by 4 bases and 0 bases, with 9 bases remaining between them. The CDR3 totals 15 residues. CDR3: CASSSGTTNTGELFF. CDR3 DNA: TGTGCCAGCAGTTCGGGGACAACGAACACCGGGGAGCTGTTTTTT.

This clonotype turned up a few times. This chain links TRBV5-5 with TRBJ1-4; possible D gene TRBD1, 5 bases. The CDR3 is 15 amino acids. The V gene's germline CDR1 is SGHKS and CDR2 YYEKEE (reference sequence). Trimming took 0 bases from V and 7 from J, leaving 13 bases between them. The CDR3 protein is CASSLVAGRSEKLFF. CDR3 DNA sequence: TGTGCCAGCAGCTTGGTAGCAGGGAGGAGTGAAAAACTGTTTTTT. Full variable domain (missing parts from reference TRBV5-5 and TRBJ1-4): DAGVTQSPTHLIKTRGQQVTLRCSPISGHKSVSWYQQVLGQGPQFIFQYYEKEERGRGNFPDRFSARQFPNYSSELNVNALLLGDSALYLCASSLVAGRSEKLFFGSGTQLSVL.

In its sample, this clonotype was seen many times. The rearrangement links TRBV20-1 to TRBJ1-1; TRBD1 might be the D (5 bases). V gave up 1 base and J gave up 7 bases, with 10 bases separating them. Germline V lookup: CDR1 DFQATT, CDR2 SNEGSKA (reference sequence). The CDR3 spans 12 residues. This CDR3 reads CSARGGDVEAFF. In DNA, the CDR3 is TGCAGTGCTAGAGGGGGGGATGTTGAAGCTTTCTTT.

V and J are TRBV28 and TRBJ1-1; 8 positions agree with TRBD1. Germline V gene data show CDR1 as MDHEN and CDR2 as SYDVKM. The J segment lost 1 base and the V segment lost 5 bases, leaving 6 bases of the junction unmatched. There are 15 residues in the CDR3. The chain's CDR3 is CASSTHGTGNTEAFF. CDR3 bases: TGTGCCAGCAGTACCCACGGGACAGGGAACACTGAAGCTTTCTTT.

This clonotype was seen ten or more times. The rearrangement joins TRBV12-5 to TRBJ1-1; no firm D call. The V gene's germline CDR1 is LGHNT and CDR2 FRNRAP. The CDR3 sequence is 13 residues long. Trimming pared 4 bases from V and 1 base from J, leaving 7 bases between. The CDR3 sequence: CASGSTSNTEAFF. The CDR3 DNA sequence: TGTGCTAGTGGTTCTACATCGAACACTGAAGCTTTCTTT.

The chain has TRBV28 and TRBJ1-1, with 7 nucleotides matching TRBD1. Trimming removed 4 bases from V and 0 bases from J; junction bases left unmatched: 11. Germline CDR1 reads MDHEN; CDR2 reads SYDVKM. The CDR3 runs 17 residues. The CDR3: CASSSPGTAGLNTEAFF. For the CDR3, the DNA is TGTGCCAGCAGTTCCCCCGGGACAGCGGGATTGAACACTGAAGCTTTCTTT.

The table lists this clonotype with a few counts. The V call is TRBV11-2, the J call TRBJ2-1, with TRBD2 matching over 12 bases. The CDR3 runs to 16 residues. Germline V gene data show CDR1 as SGHAT and CDR2 as FQNNGV. V trimming: 5 bases; J trimming: 7 bases; junction bases outside the gene matches: 9. CDR3 nucleotides: TGTGCCAGCAGCCCGTCCCTAGCGGGAGGGCGAAATGAGCAGTTCTTC. This sequence encodes CASSPSLAGGRNEQFF.

This clonotype appeared a few times. The chain joins TRBV7-9 to TRBJ2-7; D possibly uses TRBD1 or TRBD2 (5 bases each). Germline CDR1 is SEHNR and CDR2 is FQNEAQ (reference sequence). V lost 5 bases, J lost 3 bases, and 14 bases lay in between. This CDR3 is built from 14 residues. CDR3 DNA sequence: TGTGCCAGCAGCCCTGGGACGGCAGTCTACGAGCAGTACTTC. Residues: CASSPGTAVYEQYF.

This clonotype was seen a few times. The rearrangement joins TRBV4-2 to TRBJ2-3, with TRBD1 identical over 9 bases. The CDR3 runs to 16 residues. Unmatched junction bases numbered 6, after V lost 2 bases and J lost 3 bases. Germline CDR1 reads LGHNA; CDR2 reads YNFKEQ. The CDR3 DNA reads as TGTGCCAGCAGCCAACATACCGGGACAGGGACAGATACGCAGTATTTT. It encodes CASSQHTGTGTDTQYF.

The chain is built from TRBV29-1 and TRBJ2-7, with 10 bases that match TRBD2. Per germline, CDR1 SQVTM and CDR2 ANQGSEA. This CDR3 region has 15 residues. The junction had 4 bases not matched to a gene; V was cut back by 1 base and J by 1 base. The CDR3 region is CSVEAGTSASYEQYF. The CDR3 nucleotides are TGCAGCGTTGAAGCCGGGACTAGCGCGTCCTACGAGCAGTACTTC.

The V gene is TRBV10-2, the J gene TRBJ2-2; 9 bases map to TRBD2. This CDR3 has 15 amino acids. Germline CDR1 WSHSY, CDR2 SAAADI. The junction had 9 bases not matched to a gene; V was cut back by 8 bases and J by 5 bases. The CDR3 is CASYPSGIGTGELFF. The CDR3 DNA sequence: TGCGCCAGCTACCCTAGCGGGATAGGTACCGGGGAGCTGTTTTTT.

CDR3 nucleotides: TGTGCCAGCAGTGGTCAAGGCCGGTTGGCCGGGGAGCTGTTTTTT. Translation gives CASSGQGRLAGELFF. The chain links TRBV2 to TRBJ2-2; D unclear. Per the germline V gene, CDR1 is SNHLY and CDR2 is FYNNEI. CDR3 length: 15 amino acids. V lost 4 bases and J lost 6, with 15 bases in between.

This clonotype showed up many times. The chain couples TRBV29-1 to TRBJ1-4; D perhaps matches TRBD1 (5 bases). Germline V gene sequence: CDR1 SQVTM, CDR2 ANQGSEA. The CDR3 spans 14 residues. V dropped 7 bases and J dropped 5 bases, with 17 bases sitting between them. CDR3 in amino acids: CSASKDTVNEKLFF. In DNA form, the CDR3 reads TGCAGCGCCAGTAAGGACACCGTGAATGAAAAACTGTTTTTT.

This clonotype showed up many times. The chain links TRBV28 to TRBJ2-5; TRBD2 matches at 11 bases. This CDR3 comprises 14 residues. Germline lookup yields CDR1 MDHEN and CDR2 SYDVKM. V dropped 6 bases and J dropped 4; count of bases not matched to a gene: 4. The CDR3 bases are TGTGCCAGCAGACTGACTAGCGGGATAGAGACCCAGTACTTC. This translates into CASRLTSGIETQYF.

This clonotype was counted a few times. V is TRBV28 and J is TRBJ1-4; TRBD1 agrees at 9 bases. Per germline, CDR1 MDHEN and CDR2 SYDVKM. V shed 5 bases and J 5 bases; nucleotides not matched to a gene: 3. This CDR3 spans 14 amino acids. CDR3 amino acids: CASSEGQGNEKLFF. CDR3 DNA sequence: TGTGCCAGCAGTGAGGGACAGGGAAATGAAAAACTGTTTTTT.

The sample holds a few counts of this clonotype. The V call is TRBV7-9, the J call TRBJ2-5; weak D call: TRBD1 (6 bases). Germline V gene sequence: CDR1 SEHNR, CDR2 FQNEAQ (reference sequence). V was trimmed by 1 base and J by 4 bases, leaving 13 bases between them. There are 15 residues in the CDR3. CDR3 residues: CASSLDRVGPETQYF. In DNA, the CDR3 is TGTGCCAGCAGCTTAGACAGGGTGGGTCCAGAGACCCAGTACTTC. Filled out from reference TRBV7-9 and TRBJ2-5, the complete variable domain reads DTGVSQNPRHKITKRGQNVTFRCDPISEHNRLYWYRQTLGQGPEFLTYFQNEAQLEKSRLLSDRFSAERPKGSFSTLEIQRTEQGDSAMYLCASSLDRVGPETQYFGPGTRLLVL.

This clonotype was observed a few times. The rearrangement joins TRBV4-1 to TRBJ2-3; 7 nucleotides line up with TRBD1. Trimming at V came to 3 bases and at J to 3 bases, leaving 6 bases not matched to a gene. The CDR3 is 15 amino acids. Germline V gene data show CDR1 as MGHRA and CDR2 as YSYEKL. This CDR3 reads CASSHYPGQTDTQYF. The DNA for the CDR3 is TGCGCCAGCAGCCATTATCCGGGACAGACAGATACGCAGTATTTT.

This clonotype came up many times. The chain links TRBV20-1 to TRBJ2-3, with 11 bases matching TRBD2. CDR3 size: 16 residues. V was clipped by 0 bases and J by 2 bases; unmatched bases: 4. Germline V gene sequence: CDR1 DFQATT, CDR2 SNEGSKA (reference sequence). This CDR3 is CSARDLLAGDTDTQYF. CDR3 in DNA: TGCAGTGCTAGAGATCTACTAGCGGGGGACACAGATACGCAGTATTTT.